This TCR beta chain was found in a study of blood T cell repertoires in COVID-19. Data came from immunoSEQ multiplex PCR; TCRdb stores just in-frame clones and leaves some out. In the table there are 45,000 to 65,000 clones, 80% to 85% of which are singletons. V shed 6 bases and J shed 0 bases, with 15 bases lying between them. The CDR3 sequence is 16 residues long. Germline CDR1 LNHDA, CDR2 SQIVND (reference sequence). The specimen sequenced was peripheral blood. This receptor was obtained from a man aged 25-40 years with COVID-19, enrolled during active disease. This sequence joins TRBV19 and TRBJ1-5; TRBD1 might be the D (6 bases). The CDR3 region has the DNA TGTGCCAGTAGCCCAACAGGGTTTGGTAGCAATCAGCCCCAGCATTTT. This codes for CASSPTGFGSNQPQHF.